Shown below are 24 T cell receptor beta chains from a single sample sequenced in a study of lymphopenia after photon versus proton radiotherapy. Assay: immunoSEQ multiplex PCR; the TCRdb copy retains only in-frame clones and omits some. The profile shows about 50,000 clones, about 83% of them singletons. Source: peripheral blood, taken from a patient treated with photon-based radiotherapy. These receptors were collected from a man aged 45-60 years with gastric cancer.

The genes are TRBV6-7 and TRBJ1-2, with a weak D call TRBD1 (5 bases). TRBV6-7 is an open reading frame, and its role is uncertain. The CDR3 extends over 14 amino acids. Trimming stripped 0 bases from V and 8 bases from J, with 13 bases between. The CDR3 loop is CASSYSGTTRGYTF. The CDR3 nucleotides are TGTGCCAGCAGTTACTCAGGGACTACCCGCGGCTACACCTTC.

This rearrangement joins TRBV30 to TRBJ2-1; 7 nucleotides line up with TRBD2. In germline, CDR1 is GTSNPN, CDR2 SVGIG (reference sequence). There are 15 residues in the CDR3. The V segment lost 5 bases and the J segment 2 bases; nucleotides outside the gene matches: 9. CDR3 region: CAWREIGLAYNEQFF. The DNA for the CDR3 is TGTGCCTGGCGGGAGATAGGACTAGCCTACAATGAGCAGTTCTTC.

In its sample, this clone was seen once. This sequence joins TRBV7-2 and TRBJ1-2; D remains ambiguous. The germline V gene has CDR1 SGHTA and CDR2 FQGNSA. This CDR3 has 12 amino acids. Trimming left V 5 bases short and J 8 bases short, with 12 bases between. The CDR3 bases are TGTGCCAGCAGCCCCGGGCCCAACGGCTACACCTTC. It yields the protein CASSPGPNGYTF.

The CDR3 loop is CASSGGGGETQYF. In DNA form, the CDR3 reads TGTGCCAGCAGTGGGGGTGGGGGAGAGACCCAGTACTTC. The chain is built from TRBV2 and TRBJ2-5; tentatively, D is TRBD1 or TRBD2 (5 bases each). The CDR3 consists of 13 residues. V lost 4 bases, J lost 4 bases, and 10 bases lay in between. CDR1 is SNHLY and CDR2 is FYNNEI in the germline V gene.

V is TRBV6-1 and J is TRBJ2-2; D possibly corresponds to TRBD1 (5 bases). The CDR3 length is 15 residues. V lost 2 bases, J lost 10 bases, and 17 bases lay in between. The germline gives CDR1 MNHNS, CDR2 SASEGT. DNA of the CDR3: TGTGCCAGCAGTGAAAACCAGGGTGGTGGGATGGAGCTGTTTTTT. Translating it yields CASSENQGGGMELFF.

This rearrangement joins TRBV10-1 to TRBJ2-7; 9 nucleotides match TRBD1. This CDR3 is 15 amino acids long. Germline trimming cut 8 bases from V and 2 bases from J; bases unmatched to any gene: 10. The germline CDR1 and CDR2 sequences are WNHNN and SYGVQD (reference sequence). The CDR3 DNA is TGCGCCAGCGGATACCGGGACAGGGCCACCTACGAGCAGTACTTC. It specifies CASGYRDRATYEQYF.

This clone came up once. The rearrangement uses TRBV5-5 and TRBJ2-1, with TRBD2 matching 8 bases. V lost 0 bases to trimming and J lost 0 bases; unmatched junction nucleotides: 8. The CDR3 covers 18 residues. Per the germline V gene, CDR1 is SGHKS and CDR2 is YYEKEE (reference sequence). CDR3 amino acids: CASSLGGSGTLSYNEQFF. The CDR3 bases are TGTGCCAGCAGCTTGGGGGGTAGCGGGACCCTCTCCTACAATGAGCAGTTCTTC. Drawing the rest from reference TRBV5-5 and TRBJ2-1, the complete variable domain is DAGVTQSPTHLIKTRGQQVTLRCSPISGHKSVSWYQQVLGQGPQFIFQYYEKEERGRGNFPDRFSARQFPNYSSELNVNALLLGDSALYLCASSLGGSGTLSYNEQFFGPGTRLTVL.

The chain joins TRBV4-1 to TRBJ2-7; possibly TRBD2 for D (6 bases). Trimming removed 0 bases at V and 1 base at J, with 13 bases between. Germline loops: CDR1 MGHRA, CDR2 YSYEKL. The CDR3 consists of 16 residues. Here the CDR3 reads CASSQERPGVSYEQYF. The CDR3 coding sequence is TGCGCCAGCAGCCAAGAGAGGCCGGGGGTTTCCTACGAGCAGTACTTC.

The V and J genes are TRBV28 and TRBJ2-2; D not resolved. Germline lookup yields CDR1 MDHEN and CDR2 SYDVKM. The length of the CDR3 is 16 residues. The V end lost 5 bases, the J end lost 4 bases, and 17 bases lay between the germline ends. The CDR3 DNA is TGTGCCAGCAGTCACCCAGGCCGGCTCCTCACCGGGGAGCTGTTTTTT. As protein: CASSHPGRLLTGELFF.

This clone is a singleton in its sample. This chain uses TRBV4-3 with TRBJ2-7; perhaps TRBD1 as D (5 bases). Germline V gene sequence: CDR1 LGHNA, CDR2 YSLEER. With 4 bases removed from V and 3 bases from J, the gap between germline ends came to 10 bases. The CDR3 sequence is 13 residues long. The CDR3 loop reads CASSRDSFYEQYF. Here the CDR3 DNA reads TGCGCCAGCAGCCGAGACAGTTTCTACGAGCAGTACTTC.

The rearrangement links TRBV5-1 to TRBJ2-2; possible D gene TRBD1, 5 bases. With 2 bases removed from V and 1 base from J, the gap between germline ends came to 9 bases. The CDR3 consists of 15 residues. Germline-derived CDR1 and CDR2 are SGHRS and YFSETQ. The CDR3 loop reads CASSFRTLNTGELFF. CDR3 DNA: TGCGCCAGCAGCTTCCGGACATTGAACACCGGGGAGCTGTTTTTT.

This chain links TRBV27 with TRBJ2-4; a weak D match, TRBD1 (5 bases). Germline-derived CDR1 and CDR2 are MNHEY and SMNVEV (reference sequence). The CDR3 loop spans 17 amino acids. Between the trimmed V and J ends, which lost 7 bases and 0 bases, there was a span of 19 bases. CDR3: CASTTRGTGVAKNIQYF. The CDR3, as DNA: TGTGCCAGCACCACAAGGGGCACTGGGGTAGCCAAAAACATTCAGTACTTC.

This chain uses TRBV6-5 with TRBJ2-7; D ambiguous. This CDR3 is 14 amino acids long. Deletions cut 9 bases from V and 2 bases from J, with 17 bases between. Germline V lookup: CDR1 MNHEY, CDR2 SVGAGI. CDR3 region: CAREKGKEPYEQYF. Here the CDR3 DNA reads TGTGCCAGGGAAAAGGGAAAAGAACCCTACGAGCAGTACTTC.

The chain has TRBV6-5 and TRBJ1-1; D call uncertain. The V gene lost 5 bases and the J gene lost 9 bases, with 16 bases spanning the gap. The CDR3 consists of 13 residues. The germline V gene encodes CDR1 MNHEY and CDR2 SVGAGI. The DNA for the CDR3 is TGTGCCAGCAGTGAGGGTCAGGTTGCGCAAGCTTTCTTT. Residues: CASSEGQVAQAFF.

The chain combines TRBV7-2 with TRBJ1-2; 8 bases map to TRBD1. Per the germline V gene, CDR1 is SGHTA and CDR2 is FQGNSA. The CDR3 has 13 amino acids. The junction had 3 bases not matched to a gene; V was cut back by 5 bases and J by 4 bases. CDR3 amino acids: CASSVTGGYGYTF. Here the CDR3 DNA reads TGTGCCAGCAGCGTAACAGGGGGCTATGGCTACACCTTC.

The rearrangement links TRBV4-3 to TRBJ2-1; 8 bases are a match to TRBD1. This CDR3 is 15 amino acids long. The germline CDR1 and CDR2 sequences are LGHNA and YSLEER. V was clipped by 3 bases and J by 2 bases; unmatched bases: 3. The CDR3 here is CASSHRTGPYNEQFF. The CDR3 coding sequence is TGCGCCAGCAGCCACCGGACAGGGCCCTACAATGAGCAGTTCTTC.

Points on this clone: A much larger clone is a single base away; this may be a read error. Other DNA sequences within the sample encode an identical CDR3. This sequence joins TRBV19 and TRBJ1-5; D unclear. Trimming took off 3 bases at V and 0 bases at J, with 6 bases between the two ends. The CDR3 is 14 residues long. Germline V gives CDR1 LNHDA, CDR2 SQIVND (reference sequence). CDR3: CASSIQHSNQPQHF. CDR3 bases: TGTGCCAGTAGTATTCAGCATAGCAATCAGCCCCAGCATTTT.

The chain couples TRBV7-2 to TRBJ2-7, with no clear D. V was cut by 1 base and J by 4 bases, with 5 bases left in between. The CDR3 length is 12 residues. The germline V gene encodes CDR1 SGHTA and CDR2 FQGNSA. The CDR3 DNA is TGTGCCAGCAGCTTAGTAGGGTACGAGCAGTACTTC. Its translation: CASSLVGYEQYF.

As regards this clone: This may arise from a read error, as a much more abundant clone is one base away. V gene TRBV11-3 combines with J gene TRBJ1-1; D not resolved. The CDR3 spans 13 residues. Between the trimmed V and J ends, which lost 1 base and 0 bases, there was a span of 3 bases. Germline V gives CDR1 SGHNT, CDR2 YENEEA. The CDR3 reads CASSLGVNTEAFF. CDR3 DNA: TGTGCCAGCAGCTTAGGGGTGAACACTGAAGCTTTCTTT.

This clone appeared a few times. This chain uses TRBV27 with TRBJ2-7, with TRBD1 matching 9 bases. Losses at the gene ends were 7 bases for V and 3 bases for J; bases not matched to a gene: 4. There are 13 residues in the CDR3. Looked up from germline, CDR1 is MNHEY and CDR2 is SMNVEV (reference sequence). This chain's CDR3 is CASTATGGYEQYF. The CDR3 DNA sequence: TGTGCCAGCACCGCGACAGGGGGCTACGAGCAGTACTTC.

The gene calls are TRBV19 and TRBJ2-1, with D perhaps TRBD2 (5 bases). The ends were cut back, 3 bases at V and 7 bases at J, with 16 bases in the middle. The CDR3 contains 15 residues. CDR1 is LNHDA and CDR2 is SQIVND in the germline V gene (reference sequence). The CDR3 is CASSMGLAYRNEQFF. The CDR3 bases are TGTGCCAGTAGTATGGGCTTAGCGTATAGAAATGAGCAGTTCTTC.

This clone was detected only once. The chain is built from TRBV7-2 and TRBJ2-7; TRBD2 agrees at 15 bases. This CDR3 comprises 16 residues. With 5 bases clipped from V and 4 bases from J, the junction kept 6 bases outside the gene matches. Germline V gene lookup returns CDR1 SGHTA and CDR2 FQGNSA. The CDR3 here is CASSPGLAGGQYEQYF. For the CDR3, the DNA is TGTGCCAGCAGCCCAGGACTAGCGGGAGGGCAATACGAGCAGTACTTC.

This sequence joins TRBV5-1 and TRBJ1-4, with D maybe TRBD1 (5 bases). V lost 4 bases to trimming and J lost 4 bases, with 14 bases between them. Germline-derived CDR1 and CDR2 are SGHRS and YFSETQ. CDR3 length: 15 residues. CDR3 loop: CASSRGTQLNEKLFF. The CDR3 nucleotides read TGCGCCAGCAGCCGGGGGACCCAACTTAATGAAAAACTGTTTTTT.

CDR3 region: CASSLGPPRQAEAFF. In DNA, the CDR3 is TGTGCCAGCAGCTTGGGACCCCCCCGACAGGCGGAAGCTTTCTTT. The chain is built from TRBV5-4 and TRBJ1-1; a weak D match, TRBD1 (6 bases). Germline V gives CDR1 SGHNT, CDR2 YYREEE (reference sequence). This CDR3 has 15 residues. V was pared by 0 bases and J by 8 bases, with 17 bases between. Looking up the rest from reference TRBV5-4 and TRBJ1-1 gives the full variable domain: ETGVTQSPTHLIKTRGQQVTLRCSSQSGHNTVSWYQQALGQGPQFIFQYYREEENGRGNFPPRFSGLQFPNYSSELNVNALELDDSALYLCASSLGPPRQAEAFFGQGTRLTVV.